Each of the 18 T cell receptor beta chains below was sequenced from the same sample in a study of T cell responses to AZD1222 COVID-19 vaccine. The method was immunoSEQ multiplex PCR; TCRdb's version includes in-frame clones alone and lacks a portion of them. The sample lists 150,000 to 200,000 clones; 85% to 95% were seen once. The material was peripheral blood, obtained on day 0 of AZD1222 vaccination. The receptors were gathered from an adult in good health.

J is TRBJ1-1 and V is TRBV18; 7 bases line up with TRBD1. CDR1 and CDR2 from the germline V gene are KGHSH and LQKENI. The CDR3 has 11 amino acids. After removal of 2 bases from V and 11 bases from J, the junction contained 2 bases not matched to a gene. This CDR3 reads CASSPDRVAFF. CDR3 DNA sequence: TGTGCCAGCTCACCAGACAGGGTCGCTTTCTTT.

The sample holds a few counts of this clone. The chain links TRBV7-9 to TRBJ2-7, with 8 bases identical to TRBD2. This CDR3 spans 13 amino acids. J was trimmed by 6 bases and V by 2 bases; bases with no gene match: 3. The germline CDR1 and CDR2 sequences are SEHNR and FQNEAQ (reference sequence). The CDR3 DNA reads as TGTGCCAGCAGCTTACATCTAGCGGGCGAGCAGTACTTC. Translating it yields CASSLHLAGEQYF.

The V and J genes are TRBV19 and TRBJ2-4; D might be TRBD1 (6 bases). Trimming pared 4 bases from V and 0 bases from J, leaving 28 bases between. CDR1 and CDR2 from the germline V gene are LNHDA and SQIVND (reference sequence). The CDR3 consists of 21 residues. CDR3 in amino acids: CASSNRDNLPQGILAKNIQYF. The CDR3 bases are TGTGCCAGTAGTAACCGGGACAATCTTCCCCAGGGAATACTAGCCAAAAACATTCAGTACTTC. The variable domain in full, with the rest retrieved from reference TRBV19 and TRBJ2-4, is DGGITQSPKYLFRKEGQNVTLSCEQNLNHDAMYWYRQDPGQGLRLIYYSQIVNDFQKGDIAEGYSVSREKKESFPLTVTSAQKNPTAFYLCASSNRDNLPQGILAKNIQYFGAGTRLSVL.

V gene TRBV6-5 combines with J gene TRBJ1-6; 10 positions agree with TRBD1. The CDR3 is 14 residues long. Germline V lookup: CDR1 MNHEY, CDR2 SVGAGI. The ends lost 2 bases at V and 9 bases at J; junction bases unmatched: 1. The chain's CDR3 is CASSYRTGGSPLHF. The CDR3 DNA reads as TGTGCCAGCAGTTACCGGACAGGGGGTTCACCCCTCCACTTT.

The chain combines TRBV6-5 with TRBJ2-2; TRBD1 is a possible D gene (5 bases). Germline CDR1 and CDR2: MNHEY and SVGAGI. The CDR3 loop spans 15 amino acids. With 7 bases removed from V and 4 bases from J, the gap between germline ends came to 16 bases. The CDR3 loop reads CASTRDSHATGELFF. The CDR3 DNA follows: TGTGCCAGCACTCGAGACAGCCATGCCACCGGGGAGCTGTTTTTT.

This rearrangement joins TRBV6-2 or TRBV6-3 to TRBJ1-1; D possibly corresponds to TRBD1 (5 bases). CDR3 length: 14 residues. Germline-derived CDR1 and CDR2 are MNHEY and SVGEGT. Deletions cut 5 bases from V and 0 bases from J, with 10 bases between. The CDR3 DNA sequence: TGTGCCAGCAGTGACAGTTCAATGAACACTGAAGCTTTCTTT. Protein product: CASSDSSMNTEAFF.

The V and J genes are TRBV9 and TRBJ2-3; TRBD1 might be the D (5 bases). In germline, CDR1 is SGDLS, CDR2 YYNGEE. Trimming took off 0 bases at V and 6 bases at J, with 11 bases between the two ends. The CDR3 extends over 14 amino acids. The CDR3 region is CASSVEAKGDTQYF. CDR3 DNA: TGTGCCAGCAGCGTAGAGGCTAAGGGGGATACGCAGTATTTT.

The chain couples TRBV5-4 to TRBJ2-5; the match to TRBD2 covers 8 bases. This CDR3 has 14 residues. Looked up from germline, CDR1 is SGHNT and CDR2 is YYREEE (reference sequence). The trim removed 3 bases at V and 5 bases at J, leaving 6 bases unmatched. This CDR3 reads CASSSKSGSETQYF. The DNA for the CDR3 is TGTGCCAGCAGCTCTAAAAGCGGGAGCGAGACCCAGTACTTC.

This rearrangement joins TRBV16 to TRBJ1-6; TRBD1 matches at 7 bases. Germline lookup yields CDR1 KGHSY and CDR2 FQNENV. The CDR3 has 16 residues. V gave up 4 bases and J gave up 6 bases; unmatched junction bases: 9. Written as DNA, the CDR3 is TGTGCCAGCAGCCCAAGCCGGGGACAGCCTAATTCACCCCTCCACTTT. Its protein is CASSPSRGQPNSPLHF.

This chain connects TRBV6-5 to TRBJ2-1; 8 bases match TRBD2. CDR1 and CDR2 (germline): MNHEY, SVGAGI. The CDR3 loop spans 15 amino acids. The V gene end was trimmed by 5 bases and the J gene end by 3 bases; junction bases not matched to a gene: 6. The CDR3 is CASSRSGRVYNEQFF. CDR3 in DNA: TGTGCCAGCAGTCGAAGCGGGAGAGTCTACAATGAGCAGTTCTTC.

CDR3 DNA sequence: TGTGCCAGCAGTTCATACTCGTCGTACGAGCAGTACTTC. It specifies CASSSYSSYEQYF. The gene calls are TRBV27 and TRBJ2-7, with D unresolved. Germline lookup yields CDR1 MNHEY and CDR2 SMNVEV (reference sequence). The CDR3 covers 13 residues. Deletions cut 4 bases from V and 4 bases from J, with 11 bases between.

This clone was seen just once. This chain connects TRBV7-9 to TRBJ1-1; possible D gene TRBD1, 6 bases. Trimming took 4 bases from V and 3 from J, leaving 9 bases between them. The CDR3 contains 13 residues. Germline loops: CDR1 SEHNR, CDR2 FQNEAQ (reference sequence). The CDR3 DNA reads TGTGCCAGCAGCTCCCAGGGGTACACTGAAGCTTTCTTT. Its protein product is CASSSQGYTEAFF.

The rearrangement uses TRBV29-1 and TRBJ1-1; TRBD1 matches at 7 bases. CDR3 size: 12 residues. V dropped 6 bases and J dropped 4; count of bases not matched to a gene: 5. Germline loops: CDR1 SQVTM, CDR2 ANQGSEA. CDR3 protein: CSVLPGGTEAFF. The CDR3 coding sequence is TGCAGCGTCTTACCAGGGGGCACTGAAGCTTTCTTT.

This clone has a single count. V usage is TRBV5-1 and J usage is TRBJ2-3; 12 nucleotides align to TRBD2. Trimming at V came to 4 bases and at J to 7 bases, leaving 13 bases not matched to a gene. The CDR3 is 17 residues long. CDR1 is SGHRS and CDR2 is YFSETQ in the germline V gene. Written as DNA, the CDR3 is TGCGCCAGCAGCACAACTAGCGGGAGGCTCACGGGGAATACGCAGTATTTT. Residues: CASSTTSGRLTGNTQYF.

This CDR3 is CASSPGVLQGRETQYF. The CDR3 DNA reads TGTGCCAGCAGCCCAGGGGTCCTCCAGGGTCGAGAGACCCAGTACTTC. V and J are TRBV7-9 and TRBJ2-5; TRBD1 might be the D (6 bases). Per germline, CDR1 SEHNR and CDR2 FQNEAQ (reference sequence). The CDR3 spans 16 residues. V was pared by 5 bases and J by 4 bases, with 20 bases between.

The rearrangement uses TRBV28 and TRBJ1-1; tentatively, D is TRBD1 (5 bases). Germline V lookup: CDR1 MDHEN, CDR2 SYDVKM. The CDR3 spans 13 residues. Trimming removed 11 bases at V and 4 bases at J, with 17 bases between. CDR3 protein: CAGSGGMGTEAFF. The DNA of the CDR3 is TGTGCCGGCTCGGGGGGAATGGGCACTGAAGCTTTCTTT.

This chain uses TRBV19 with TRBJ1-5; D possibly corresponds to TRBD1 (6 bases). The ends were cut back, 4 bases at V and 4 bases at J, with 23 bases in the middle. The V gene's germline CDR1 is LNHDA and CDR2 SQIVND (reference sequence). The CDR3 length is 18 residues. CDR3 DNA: TGTGCCAGTAGTAACTCCCCGATACAGGGCCAAAGGAATCAGCCCCAGCATTTT. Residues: CASSNSPIQGQRNQPQHF.

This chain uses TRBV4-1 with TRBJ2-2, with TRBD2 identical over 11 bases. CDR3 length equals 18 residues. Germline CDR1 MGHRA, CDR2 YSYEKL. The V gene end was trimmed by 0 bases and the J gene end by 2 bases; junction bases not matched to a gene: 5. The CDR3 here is CASSQDHLAGGNTGELFF. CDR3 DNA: TGCGCCAGCAGCCAAGATCACCTAGCGGGGGGAAACACCGGGGAGCTGTTTTTT.